The 29 T cell receptor beta chains reported below all come from one sample, sequenced in a study of cytomegalovirus exposure and HLA in healthy donors. The PCR made use of 60 Vbeta and 13 Jbeta primers. Using immunoSEQ multiplex PCR, the repertoire was profiled, and TCRdb retains in-frame clones only, with some absent. The data contain 95,000 or so clones, around 86% of them singletons. What was sequenced was PBMCs. The receptor source for this set is a woman between 65 and 79 years old in good health and CMV-seropositive.

The genes are TRBV30 and TRBJ1-2; TRBD1 matches at 7 bases. Germline V gives CDR1 GTSNPN, CDR2 SVGIG (reference sequence). Germline trimming cut 4 bases from V and 4 bases from J; bases unmatched to any gene: 6. The CDR3 runs 13 residues. The DNA of the CDR3 is TGTGCCTGGACCGAGGACAGGCGCTATGGCTACACCTTC. Encoded protein: CAWTEDRRYGYTF.

This rearrangement joins TRBV7-2 to TRBJ1-6, with D perhaps matching TRBD1 (5 bases). The CDR3 covers 15 residues. Trimming removed 2 bases from V and 7 bases from J, with 12 bases in between. Germline V CDR1 and CDR2: SGHTA, FQGNSA. For the CDR3, the DNA is TGTGCCAGCAGCTTAAATCAGGGAGGGAATTCACCCCTCCACTTT. Residues: CASSLNQGGNSPLHF.

This chain connects TRBV2 to TRBJ2-5; D may be TRBD1 (5 bases). The CDR3 is 15 residues long. The V gene's germline CDR1 is SNHLY and CDR2 FYNNEI. V lost 6 bases to trimming and J lost 7 bases, with 21 bases between them. DNA for the CDR3: TGTGCCAGCAGACAGGAACAAGTGGGGCGCGGGACCCAGTACTTC. Translated, it gives CASRQEQVGRGTQYF.

The genes are TRBV30 and TRBJ1-1; D may be TRBD1 (6 bases). The CDR3 has 12 amino acids. Trimming shortened V by 2 bases and J by 9 bases, and 13 bases separated the two germline ends. Germline lookup yields CDR1 GTSNPN and CDR2 SVGIG (reference sequence). The CDR3 nucleotides read TGTGCCTGGAGTTTACAGGGTCTGAAAGCTTTCTTT. Translated: CAWSLQGLKAFF.

V usage is TRBV27 and J usage is TRBJ2-1, with D perhaps matching TRBD2 (6 bases). V lost 0 bases and J 6 bases, leaving 15 bases between the germline ends. Germline V gene data show CDR1 as MNHEY and CDR2 as SMNVEV (reference sequence). The CDR3 sequence is 16 residues long. CDR3 protein: CASSLSDPRLVNEQFF. The CDR3 DNA follows: TGTGCCAGCAGTTTATCCGACCCTAGACTAGTCAATGAGCAGTTCTTC.

V is TRBV9 and J is TRBJ2-1; D unresolved. The CDR3 loop spans 15 amino acids. Trimming removed 2 bases at V and 8 bases at J, with 17 bases between. CDR1 SGDLS and CDR2 YYNGEE come from the germline V gene. CDR3 residues: CASSVGTKIGDEQFF. CDR3 DNA: TGTGCCAGCAGCGTGGGCACCAAAATTGGCGATGAGCAGTTCTTC.

The chain uses TRBV7-2 and TRBJ2-3; D unclear. Germline loops: CDR1 SGHTA, CDR2 FQGNSA. The germline V and J ends were trimmed by 6 bases and 1 base, with 11 bases remaining between them. This CDR3 has 14 amino acids. CDR3 DNA: TGTGCCAGCAGGCTTGGGCAGGGCACAGATACGCAGTATTTT. Its protein is CASRLGQGTDTQYF.

The chain is built from TRBV2 and TRBJ1-1, with D unresolved. The germline V gene encodes CDR1 SNHLY and CDR2 FYNNEI. This CDR3 has 15 residues. V was trimmed by 7 bases and J by 3 bases, leaving 18 bases between them. The CDR3 reads CASMWEGTADTEAFF. The CDR3 nucleotides are TGTGCCAGCATGTGGGAGGGTACAGCGGACACTGAAGCTTTCTTT.

This clone was observed a few times. The chain recombines TRBV6-1 with TRBJ2-7; D perhaps matches TRBD1 (7 bases). With 2 bases removed from V and 5 bases from J, the gap between germline ends came to 16 bases. The CDR3 spans 15 residues. Germline loops: CDR1 MNHNS, CDR2 SASEGT. The CDR3 DNA reads TGTGCCAGCAGTGAATCGGCAGGGGGGCCTCACGAGCAGTACTTC. It translates to CASSESAGGPHEQYF.

This rearrangement joins TRBV27 to TRBJ1-5; D is unresolved. The V gene's germline CDR1 is MNHEY and CDR2 SMNVEV (reference sequence). The CDR3 sequence is 14 residues long. The V end lost 2 bases, the J end lost 6 bases, and 11 bases lay between the germline ends. The CDR3 here is CASSLNPGGQPQHF. The CDR3 nucleotides are TGTGCCAGCAGTTTAAACCCAGGTGGTCAGCCCCAGCATTTT.

The chain combines TRBV19 with TRBJ2-6; D is ambiguous. CDR1 and CDR2 from the germline V gene are LNHDA and SQIVND (reference sequence). The germline V and J ends were trimmed by 3 bases and 5 bases, with 17 bases remaining between them. There are 17 residues in the CDR3. DNA of the CDR3: TGTGCCAGTAGTATTACTCTGTCCTATGCGAGGGCCAACGTCCTGACTTTC. It encodes CASSITLSYARANVLTF.

The rearrangement uses TRBV19 and TRBJ1-5; 11 nucleotides match TRBD1. Losses at the gene ends were 4 bases for V and 3 bases for J; bases not matched to a gene: 5. The germline CDR1 and CDR2 sequences are LNHDA and SQIVND (reference sequence). CDR3 length equals 16 residues. The CDR3 loop is CASSNRDRGYNQPQHF. The CDR3 DNA reads TGTGCCAGTAGTAACCGGGACAGGGGGTACAATCAGCCCCAGCATTTT.

V gene TRBV5-1 combines with J gene TRBJ1-2; TRBD1 is a possible D gene (5 bases). V lost 2 bases and J lost 4, with 9 bases in between. Looked up from germline, CDR1 is SGHRS and CDR2 is YFSETQ. The CDR3 is made up of 13 amino acids. The CDR3 spells CASSLDSVYGYTF. The DNA of the CDR3 is TGCGCCAGCAGCTTAGACAGCGTCTATGGCTACACCTTC.

The chain joins TRBV12-5 to TRBJ2-7; D is unclear. CDR1 LGHNT and CDR2 FRNRAP come from the germline V gene. With 7 bases removed from V and 2 bases from J, the gap between germline ends came to 12 bases. The CDR3 runs to 13 residues. CDR3 amino acids: CASAVGGAYEQYF. CDR3 coding DNA: TGTGCTAGTGCGGTTGGCGGCGCCTACGAGCAGTACTTC.

This clone has more than one count but fewer than ten. This chain links TRBV5-8 with TRBJ2-5; TRBD2 might be the D (6 bases). CDR1 SGHTS and CDR2 YDEGEE come from the germline V gene. Deletions cut 0 bases from V and 4 bases from J, with 16 bases between. This CDR3 is 16 amino acids long. The CDR3, as DNA: TGTGCCAGCAGCTTGGCCGGCGGGGCGGCCTCAGAGACCCAGTACTTC. Its translation: CASSLAGGAASETQYF.

This clone appeared a single time. The CDR3 nucleotides read TGTGCCAGCCGGTCGAGCGGGAGTGGTTACGAGCAGTACTTC. Translating it yields CASRSSGSGYEQYF. The chain combines TRBV7-8 with TRBJ2-7; 8 nucleotides match TRBD2. The CDR3 loop spans 14 amino acids. With 8 bases clipped from V and 4 bases from J, the junction kept 10 bases outside the gene matches. The V gene's germline CDR1 is SGHVS and CDR2 FQNEAQ. Complete variable domain (other parts from reference TRBV7-8 and TRBJ2-7): GAGVSQSPRYKVAKRGQDVALRCDPISGHVSLFWYQQALGQGPEFLTYFQNEAQLDKSGLPSDRFFAERPEGSVSTLKIQRTQQEDSAVYLCASRSSGSGYEQYFGPGTRLTVT.

This clone was seen more than once but under ten times. J is TRBJ2-1 and V is TRBV28; 8 bases fit TRBD1. The CDR3 loop spans 18 amino acids. Germline CDR1 MDHEN, CDR2 SYDVKM. The ends lost 1 base at V and 4 bases at J; junction bases unmatched: 12. The CDR3 DNA reads as TGTGCCAGCAGTTTATCGGCAGGGGGCTTACCCCCTTACAATGAGCAGTTCTTC. Amino acid sequence: CASSLSAGGLPPYNEQFF.

V is TRBV11-3 and J is TRBJ2-7; 9 bases map to TRBD2. With 5 bases clipped from V and 2 bases from J, the junction kept 13 bases outside the gene matches. Germline assignment: CDR1 SGHNT and CDR2 YENEEA. This CDR3 has 17 residues. CDR3 protein: CASSPFSLTSGAYEQYF. In DNA, the CDR3 is TGTGCCAGCAGCCCGTTCAGTTTGACTAGCGGCGCCTACGAGCAGTACTTC.

The genes are TRBV19 and TRBJ2-2; D remains ambiguous. Per the germline V gene, CDR1 is LNHDA and CDR2 is SQIVND (reference sequence). This CDR3 spans 15 amino acids. V lost 3 bases and J lost 0, with 8 bases in between. CDR3 residues: CASSMGISNTGELFF. The CDR3 bases are TGTGCCAGTAGTATGGGCATATCGAACACCGGGGAGCTGTTTTTT.

V gene TRBV11-2 combines with J gene TRBJ2-7; D may be TRBD1 (6 bases). The CDR3 is 13 amino acids. V lost 5 bases and J lost 1, with 9 bases in between. The V gene's germline CDR1 is SGHAT and CDR2 FQNNGV. This CDR3 is CASSGGQSYEQYF. CDR3 DNA sequence: TGTGCCAGCAGCGGGGGACAATCCTACGAGCAGTACTTC.

V is TRBV7-9 and J is TRBJ2-3, with D perhaps matching TRBD2 (5 bases). This CDR3 contains 14 residues. In germline, CDR1 is SEHNR, CDR2 FQNEAQ (reference sequence). Trimming took off 5 bases at V and 5 bases at J, with 14 bases between the two ends. The CDR3: CASSRGGIGDTQYF. CDR3 DNA sequence: TGTGCCAGCAGCCGGGGTGGGATTGGAGATACGCAGTATTTT.

V is TRBV5-6 and J is TRBJ1-1, with 7 bases lining up with TRBD1. J was trimmed by 1 base and V by 4 bases; bases with no gene match: 10. From germline, CDR1 is SGHDT and CDR2 YYEEEE. This CDR3 has 16 residues. CDR3 nucleotide sequence: TGTGCCAGCAGCCTGGGGACAGTCGTTGAGAACACTGAAGCTTTCTTT. Protein sequence: CASSLGTVVENTEAFF.

This chain links TRBV10-3 with TRBJ2-7, with 7 bases aligning to TRBD2. J gave up 0 bases and V 3 bases, and 5 bases lay outside the gene matches. The germline V gene has CDR1 ENHRY and CDR2 SYGVKD. CDR3 length: 15 residues. CDR3 loop: CAISEREGSSYEQYF. The CDR3 DNA reads TGTGCCATCAGTGAAAGGGAGGGGAGCTCCTACGAGCAGTACTTC.

The chain joins TRBV5-1 to TRBJ2-5, with 10 bases matching TRBD1. Germline V gene sequence: CDR1 SGHRS, CDR2 YFSETQ. This CDR3 region has 15 residues. V shed 6 bases, J shed 5 bases, and the junction held 10 bases outside the gene matches. The CDR3 here is CASTAGTGVWETQYF. DNA for the CDR3: TGCGCCAGCACAGCCGGGACAGGGGTTTGGGAGACCCAGTACTTC.

The chain joins TRBV6-6 to TRBJ1-1; 8 bases line up with TRBD1. CDR1 is MNHNY and CDR2 is SVGAGI in the germline V gene (reference sequence). J was trimmed by 4 bases and V by 7 bases; bases with no gene match: 14. This CDR3 comprises 16 residues. This CDR3 reads CASKGASGTGGTEAFF. For the CDR3, the DNA is TGTGCCAGCAAGGGTGCCTCCGGGACAGGAGGCACTGAAGCTTTCTTT.

V gene TRBV19 combines with J gene TRBJ2-5; D may be TRBD2 (7 bases). The DNA matches TRBJ2-7 better at its end, which makes the J call doubtful. This CDR3 region has 13 residues. The germline gives CDR1 LNHDA, CDR2 SQIVND (reference sequence). The CDR3 sequence is CASARGGAYEQYF. CDR3 in DNA: TGTGCCAGTGCGCGAGGGGGGGCCTACGAGCAGTACTTC.

This clone has a handful of counts. DNA for the CDR3: TGCGCCAGCAGTACAACCGGACAGAATGAAAAACTGTTTTTT. Amino acids: CASSTTGQNEKLFF. The chain has TRBV4-1 and TRBJ1-4; D is perhaps TRBD1 (6 bases). CDR3 length: 14 amino acids. Trimming removed 6 bases from V and 5 bases from J, with 13 bases in between. Germline assignment: CDR1 MGHRA and CDR2 YSYEKL.

The genes are TRBV5-6 and TRBJ2-3, with a possible D match to TRBD2 (6 bases). The CDR3 covers 15 residues. CDR1 SGHDT and CDR2 YYEEEE come from the germline V gene. V lost 2 bases and J lost 5, with 15 bases in between. The CDR3 DNA reads as TGTGCCAGCAGCTTCGCGGGGAGAAGGGTAGATACGCAGTATTTT. Translated: CASSFAGRRVDTQYF.

The V gene is TRBV2, the J gene TRBJ2-7, with D unresolved. The length of the CDR3 is 15 residues. Germline V gene lookup returns CDR1 SNHLY and CDR2 FYNNEI. Trimming took off 2 bases at V and 3 bases at J, with 14 bases between the two ends. CDR3 coding DNA: TGTGCCAGCAGTGAAATTGGGCAGGCATACTACGAGCAGTACTTC. Protein sequence: CASSEIGQAYYEQYF.